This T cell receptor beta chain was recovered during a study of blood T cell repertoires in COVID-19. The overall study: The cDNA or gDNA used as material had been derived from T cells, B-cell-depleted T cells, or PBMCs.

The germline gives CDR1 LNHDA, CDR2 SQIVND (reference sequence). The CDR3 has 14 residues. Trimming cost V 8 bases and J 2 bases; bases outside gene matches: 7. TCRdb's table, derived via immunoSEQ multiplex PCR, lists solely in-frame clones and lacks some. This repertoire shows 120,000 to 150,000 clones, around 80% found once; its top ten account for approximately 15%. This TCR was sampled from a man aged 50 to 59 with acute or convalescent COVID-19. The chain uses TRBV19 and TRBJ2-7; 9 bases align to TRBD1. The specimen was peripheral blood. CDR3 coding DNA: TGTGCCAGTGCCCGGGACAGGGATCCCTACGAGCAGTACTTC. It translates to CASARDRDPYEQYF.